Below, 18 T cell receptor beta chains from the same sample are listed, as sequenced in a study of cytomegalovirus exposure and HLA in healthy donors. Sequencing used immunoSEQ multiplex PCR; TCRdb keeps in-frame clones, though not all of them. The data hold about 110,000 clones, with about 85% observed a single time. The sequencing input was PBMCs. The source is a woman under 30 in good health and CMV-seronegative.

The genes are TRBV5-1 and TRBJ2-3; 9 bases are shared with TRBD1. Germline values: CDR1 SGHRS, CDR2 YFSETQ. CDR3 length: 16 amino acids. After removal of 2 bases from V and 2 bases from J, the junction contained 6 bases not matched to a gene. CDR3 sequence: CASSLGQGRNTDTQYF. The CDR3 DNA reads TGCGCCAGCAGCTTAGGACAGGGGAGGAACACAGATACGCAGTATTTT.

The chain uses TRBV6-5 and TRBJ1-3, with TRBD1 identical over 7 bases. V lost 7 bases, J lost 3 bases, and 6 bases stayed unmatched. The CDR3 covers 14 residues. Germline V gives CDR1 MNHEY, CDR2 SVGAGI. The CDR3 sequence is CASISTGFGNTIYF. The DNA for the CDR3 is TGTGCCAGCATTTCGACAGGGTTTGGAAACACCATATATTTT.

The rearrangement uses TRBV7-8 and TRBJ2-2, with TRBD2 as a possible D gene (5 bases). Trimming left V 3 bases short and J 6 bases short, with 14 bases between. Germline V gene sequence: CDR1 SGHVS, CDR2 FQNEAQ. The CDR3 extends over 15 amino acids. The CDR3 DNA reads TGTGCCAGCAGCTTGGGAGCGTTGGTCCCCGGGGAGCTGTTTTTT. This gives the protein CASSLGALVPGELFF.

Concerning this clone: A read error may account for a junction end that differs from germline. The chain carries TRBV15 and TRBJ1-1; D remains unclear. The CDR3 extends over 16 amino acids. Germline values: CDR1 LNHNV, CDR2 YYDKDF (reference sequence). The CDR3 DNA reads as TGTGTCACCAGCAGAGATCCTTACCAGGCAAACACTGAAGCTTTCTTT. It codes for CVTSRDPYQANTEAFF.

The J gene is TRBJ2-7, the V gene TRBV10-2; TRBD1 matches at 9 bases. This CDR3 contains 14 residues. The junction had 6 bases not matched to a gene; V was cut back by 6 bases and J by 3 bases. CDR1 and CDR2 (germline): WSHSY, SAAADI. The CDR3 region is CASRTRGQGYEQYF. The CDR3 coding sequence is TGCGCCAGCAGAACCCGGGGACAGGGCTACGAGCAGTACTTC.

CDR3 bases: TGTGCCACAGAGCAGGGGGCGGACGAGCAGTACTTC. Translation: CATEQGADEQYF. The J gene is TRBJ2-7, the V gene TRBV13, with 8 bases fitting TRBD1. There are 12 residues in the CDR3. V was pared by 10 bases and J by 5 bases, with 7 bases of the junction left unmatched. CDR1 is PRHDT and CDR2 is FYEKMQ in the germline V gene (reference sequence).

This chain joins TRBV7-6 and TRBJ2-5; 13 bases are a match to TRBD2. V was clipped by 5 bases and J by 2 bases; unmatched bases: 5. Germline CDR1 SGHVS, CDR2 FNYEAQ. This CDR3 comprises 16 residues. The CDR3 here is CASSPRLAGGQETQYF. DNA for the CDR3: TGTGCCAGCAGCCCCAGACTAGCGGGGGGTCAAGAGACCCAGTACTTC.

This clone appeared a few times. This chain links TRBV6-1 with TRBJ2-7; tentative D call: TRBD2 (5 bases). The CDR3 spans 15 residues. Trimming stripped 0 bases from V and 5 bases from J, with 14 bases between. Germline V gene data show CDR1 as MNHNS and CDR2 as SASEGT. The CDR3 region has the DNA TGTGCCAGCAGTGAAGCGGCGCTAGCTCGGAACGAGCAGTACTTC. Its translation: CASSEAALARNEQYF.

The chain links TRBV5-1 to TRBJ2-4; D is undetermined. Trimming removed 2 bases at V and 0 bases at J, with 15 bases between. Per germline, CDR1 SGHRS and CDR2 YFSETQ. There are 17 residues in the CDR3. This CDR3 is CASSFNSTFLAKNIQYF. As DNA, the CDR3 is TGCGCCAGCAGCTTCAATTCTACTTTTCTAGCCAAAAACATTCAGTACTTC.

The chain uses TRBV5-6 and TRBJ2-1; 8 nucleotides line up with TRBD1. Germline values: CDR1 SGHDT, CDR2 YYEEEE. Germline trimming cut 3 bases from V and 16 bases from J; bases unmatched to any gene: 12. The CDR3 is 13 amino acids. CDR3 nucleotides: TGTGCCAGCAGCTCTTTCCTGGACAGGGTGGGTTTCTTC. Residues: CASSSFLDRVGFF. The full variable domain, completed using reference TRBV5-6 and TRBJ2-1, is DAGVTQSPTHLIKTRGQQVTLRCSPKSGHDTVSWYQQALGQGPQFIFQYYEEEERQRGNFPDRFSGHQFPNYSSELNVNALLLGDSALYLCASSSFLDRVGFFGPGTRLTVL.

This chain uses TRBV7-3 with TRBJ2-3; weak D call: TRBD2 (6 bases). This CDR3 spans 16 amino acids. Trimming removed 3 bases from V and 2 bases from J, with 15 bases in between. Germline V lookup: CDR1 SGHTA, CDR2 FQGTGA. CDR3 sequence (DNA): TGTGCCAGCAGCTTGGTCGGCGGGGCTGTCACAGATACGCAGTATTTT. Translated, it gives CASSLVGGAVTDTQYF.

This clone was picked up a small number of times. The chain has TRBV5-6 and TRBJ2-7; D is undetermined. The CDR3 totals 14 residues. V lost 1 base to trimming and J lost 1 base, with 9 bases between them. Germline CDR1 SGHDT, CDR2 YYEEEE. The CDR3 loop reads CASSLKPGSYEQYF. The CDR3 nucleotides read TGTGCCAGCAGCTTGAAGCCCGGGTCCTACGAGCAGTACTTC.

The rearrangement joins TRBV10-3 to TRBJ1-4, with D unresolved. This CDR3 comprises 13 residues. The germline V and J ends were trimmed by 11 bases and 3 bases, with 13 bases remaining between them. The germline CDR1 and CDR2 sequences are ENHRY and SYGVKD. For the CDR3, the DNA is TGTGCCGTGAGGCGTCTTCCTAATGAAAAACTGTTTTTT. It specifies CAVRRLPNEKLFF.

The V gene is TRBV2, the J gene TRBJ1-4, with TRBD1 matching over 10 bases. The germline V gene has CDR1 SNHLY and CDR2 FYNNEI. Trimming took 6 bases from V and 9 from J; bases not matched to a gene: 7. The CDR3 totals 14 residues. The CDR3 DNA follows: TGTGCCAGCAGGCAGACAGGGGGCTTACAAAAACTGTTTTTT. Translating it yields CASRQTGGLQKLFF.

The DNA of the CDR3 is TGTGCCAGCAGCTCAAGCGGGGGGGGAACCGGGGAGCTGTTTTTT. It translates to CASSSSGGGTGELFF. The J gene is TRBJ2-2, the V gene TRBV7-6, with 10 bases matching TRBD2. With V trimmed by 4 bases and J by 5 bases, 4 bases remained unmatched. In germline, CDR1 is SGHVS, CDR2 FNYEAQ. The CDR3 consists of 15 residues.

The CDR3 nucleotides are TGCGCCAGCAGCCAAGATGACGTCCGCGGCTATGGCTACACCTTC. Its translation is CASSQDDVRGYGYTF. V gene TRBV4-1 combines with J gene TRBJ1-2; no clear D. The CDR3 contains 15 residues. In germline, CDR1 is MGHRA, CDR2 YSYEKL. V dropped 0 bases and J dropped 4 bases, with 12 bases sitting between them.

The rearrangement links TRBV18 to TRBJ1-2; D unclear. The germline V and J ends were trimmed by 2 bases and 8 bases, with 6 bases remaining between them. This CDR3 is built from 11 residues. Germline CDR1 KGHSH, CDR2 LQKENI. DNA of the CDR3: TGTGCCAGCTCACCAGCGGGGGGCTACACCTTC. Translation gives CASSPAGGYTF. Full variable domain (remainder filled in from reference TRBV18 and TRBJ1-2): NAGVMQNPRHLVRRRGQEARLRCSPMKGHSHVYWYRQLPEEGLKFMVYLQKENIIDESGMPKERFSAEFPKEGPSILRIQQVVRGDSAAYFCASSPAGGYTFGSGTRLTVV.

This chain connects TRBV9 to TRBJ1-2; tentative D call: TRBD1 (5 bases). In germline, CDR1 is SGDLS, CDR2 YYNGEE. Trimming cost V 4 bases and J 6 bases, with 13 bases left between them. The CDR3 covers 13 residues. CDR3 sequence reads: CASSPPGVNGYTF. CDR3 coding DNA: TGTGCCAGCAGCCCTCCGGGGGTCAATGGCTACACCTTC.